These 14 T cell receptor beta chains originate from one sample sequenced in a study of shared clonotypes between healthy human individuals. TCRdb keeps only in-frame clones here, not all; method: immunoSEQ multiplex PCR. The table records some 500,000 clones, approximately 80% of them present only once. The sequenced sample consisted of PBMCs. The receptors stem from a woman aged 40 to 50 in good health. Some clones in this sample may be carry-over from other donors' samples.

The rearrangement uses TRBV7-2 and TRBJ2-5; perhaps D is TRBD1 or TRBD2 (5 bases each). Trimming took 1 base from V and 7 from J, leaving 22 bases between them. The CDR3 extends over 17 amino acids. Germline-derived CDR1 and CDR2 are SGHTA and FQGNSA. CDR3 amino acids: CASSLEGPLTHPRTQYF. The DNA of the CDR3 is TGTGCCAGCAGCTTAGAGGGACCGCTAACCCATCCCCGGACCCAGTACTTC.

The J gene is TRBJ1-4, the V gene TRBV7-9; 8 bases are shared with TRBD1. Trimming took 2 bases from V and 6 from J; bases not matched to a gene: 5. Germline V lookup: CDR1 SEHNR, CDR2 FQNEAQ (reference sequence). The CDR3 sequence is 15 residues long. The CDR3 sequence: CASSLLGRGHEKLFF. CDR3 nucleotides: TGTGCCAGCAGCTTACTAGGCAGGGGGCATGAAAAACTGTTTTTT.

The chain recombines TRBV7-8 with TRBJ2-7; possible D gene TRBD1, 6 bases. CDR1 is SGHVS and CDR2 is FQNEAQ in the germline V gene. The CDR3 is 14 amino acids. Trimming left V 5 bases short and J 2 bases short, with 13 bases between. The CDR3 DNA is TGTGCCAGCAGCACAGGGACGTATACCTACGAGCAGTACTTC. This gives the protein CASSTGTYTYEQYF.

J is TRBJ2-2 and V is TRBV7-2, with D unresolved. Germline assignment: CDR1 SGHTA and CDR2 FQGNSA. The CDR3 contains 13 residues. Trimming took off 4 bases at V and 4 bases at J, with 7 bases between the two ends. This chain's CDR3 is CASSWSRTGELFF. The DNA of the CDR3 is TGTGCCAGCAGCTGGAGCCGCACCGGGGAGCTGTTTTTT.

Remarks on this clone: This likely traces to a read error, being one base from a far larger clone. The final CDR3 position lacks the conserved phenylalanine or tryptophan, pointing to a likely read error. The CDR3: CASSQDRRGYEQYS. DNA for the CDR3: TGCGCCAGCAGCCAAGATCGTCGGGGATACGAGCAGTACTCC. The rearrangement links TRBV4-3 to TRBJ2-7; possible D gene TRBD2, 5 bases. Trimming stripped 0 bases from V and 4 bases from J, with 10 bases between. Germline V lookup: CDR1 LGHNA, CDR2 YSLEER. CDR3 length: 14 amino acids.

The CDR3 loop is CASSPTVGGSKYEQYF. Written as DNA, the CDR3 is TGCGCCAGCAGCCCAACTGTCGGCGGGAGTAAATACGAGCAGTACTTC. V and J are TRBV4-1 and TRBJ2-7, with 7 nucleotides matching TRBD2. CDR1 and CDR2 (germline): MGHRA, YSYEKL. Trimming cost V 4 bases and J 4 bases; bases outside gene matches: 13. CDR3 length: 16 residues.

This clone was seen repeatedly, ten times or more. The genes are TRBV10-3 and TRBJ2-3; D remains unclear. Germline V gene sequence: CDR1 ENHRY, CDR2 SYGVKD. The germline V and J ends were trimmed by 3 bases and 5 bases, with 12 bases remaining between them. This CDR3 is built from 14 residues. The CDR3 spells CAISDGPEVDTQYF. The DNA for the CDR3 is TGTGCCATCAGTGATGGACCAGAGGTAGATACGCAGTATTTT.

CDR3: CASSPPWGDETQYF. CDR3 in DNA: TGTGCCAGCAGTCCCCCCTGGGGAGACGAGACCCAGTACTTC. V gene TRBV2 combines with J gene TRBJ2-5; weak D call: TRBD2 (5 bases). The length of the CDR3 is 14 residues. The germline gives CDR1 SNHLY, CDR2 FYNNEI. V was shortened by 5 bases and J by 5 bases, with 15 bases between the two germline ends.

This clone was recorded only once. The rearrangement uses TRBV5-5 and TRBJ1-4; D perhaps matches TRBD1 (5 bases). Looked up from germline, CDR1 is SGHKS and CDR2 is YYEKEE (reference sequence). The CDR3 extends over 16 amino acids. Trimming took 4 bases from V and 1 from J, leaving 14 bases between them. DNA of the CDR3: TGTGCCAGCAGCAAGGATGACAGAATAACTAATGAAAAACTGTTTTTT. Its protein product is CASSKDDRITNEKLFF.

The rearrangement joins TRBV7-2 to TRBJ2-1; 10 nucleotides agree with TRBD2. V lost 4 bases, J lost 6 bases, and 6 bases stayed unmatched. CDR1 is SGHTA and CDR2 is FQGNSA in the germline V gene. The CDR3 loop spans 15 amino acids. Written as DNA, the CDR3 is TGTGCCAGCAGCTATACTAGCGGGAAGGGCAATGAGCAGTTCTTC. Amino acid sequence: CASSYTSGKGNEQFF.

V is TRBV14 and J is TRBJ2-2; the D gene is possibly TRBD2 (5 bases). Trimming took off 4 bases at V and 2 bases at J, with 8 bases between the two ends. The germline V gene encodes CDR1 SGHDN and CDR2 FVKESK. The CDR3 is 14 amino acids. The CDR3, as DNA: TGTGCCAGCAGCCCCGGGAAAAACACCGGGGAGCTGTTTTTT. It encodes CASSPGKNTGELFF.

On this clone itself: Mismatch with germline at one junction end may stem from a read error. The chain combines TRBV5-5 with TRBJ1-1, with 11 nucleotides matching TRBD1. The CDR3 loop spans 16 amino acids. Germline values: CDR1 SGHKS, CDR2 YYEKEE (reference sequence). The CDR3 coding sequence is TGTGCCGGCAGCCCCAGGACAGGGGGCCTGGTCACTGAAGCTTTCTTT. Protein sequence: CAGSPRTGGLVTEAFF.

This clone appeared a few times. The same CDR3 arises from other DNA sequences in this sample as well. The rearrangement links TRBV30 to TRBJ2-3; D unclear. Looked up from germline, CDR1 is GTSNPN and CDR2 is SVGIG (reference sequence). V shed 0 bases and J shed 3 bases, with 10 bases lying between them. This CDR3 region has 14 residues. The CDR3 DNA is TGTGCCTGGAGTGTATTCGAAGGAACAGATACGCAGTATTTT. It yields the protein CAWSVFEGTDTQYF.

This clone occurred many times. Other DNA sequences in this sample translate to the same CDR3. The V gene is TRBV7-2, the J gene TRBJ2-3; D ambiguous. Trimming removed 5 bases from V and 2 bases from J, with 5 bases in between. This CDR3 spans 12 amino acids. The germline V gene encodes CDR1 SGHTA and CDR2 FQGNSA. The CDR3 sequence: CASSPYTDTQYF. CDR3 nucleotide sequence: TGTGCCAGCAGCCCTTACACAGATACGCAGTATTTT.